This T cell receptor beta chain was retrieved from a study of blood T cell repertoires in COVID-19. Method: immunoSEQ multiplex PCR; TCRdb's copy keeps in-frame clones and lacks some. The sample shows under 200,000 clones, around nine tenths of them seen only once. Germline V lookup: CDR1 SGHDN, CDR2 FVKESK. CDR3 length: 12 amino acids. V was pared by 5 bases and J by 8 bases, with 12 bases between. Relative to its sample, this clone is medium-sized (0.01 to 0.1%). The chain links TRBV14 to TRBJ1-1; D remains unclear. The material sequenced was peripheral blood. This receptor was taken from a man between 70 and 80 years old with acute or convalescent COVID-19. As DNA, the CDR3 is TGTGCCAGCAGCGAAAGAACACCCGAAGCTTTCTTT. This encodes CASSERTPEAFF.